The 14 T cell receptor beta chains below all came from one sample that was sequenced in a study of response to subunit inactivated influenza vaccine. TCRdb called the RT-PCR reads again in MiXCR, with one record for every CDR3 protein. Among around 180,000 distinct CDR3 sequences, 7.5% to 10% were seen once, and the ten largest hold approximately 11%. The input for sequencing was non-naive T cells sorted from PBMCs, taken on the day of vaccination. The receptor source for this set is a man aged 50 or older who received an inactivated influenza vaccine.

This clonotype was observed many times. This rearrangement joins TRBV12-3 or TRBV12-4 to TRBJ2-2, with 9 bases lining up with TRBD2. The CDR3 runs 17 residues. V shed 3 bases, J shed 5 bases, and the junction held 10 bases outside the gene matches. CDR3 sequence (DNA): TGTGCCAGCAGTTTTAGGAGGCGGGAGGGGCCAACCGGGGAGCTGTTTTTT. Residues: CASSFRRREGPTGELFF.

This clonotype was counted only a few times. This chain links TRBV6-1 with TRBJ2-1; D is possibly TRBD1 or TRBD2 (5 bases each). Per germline, CDR1 MNHNS and CDR2 SASEGT. The germline V and J ends were trimmed by 7 bases and 13 bases, with 17 bases remaining between them. The CDR3 has 12 residues. The CDR3 DNA follows: TGTGCCAGCAATCGGGACGCGGGCACACAGTTCTTC. This codes for CASNRDAGTQFF.

This clonotype has more than one count but fewer than ten. The J gene is TRBJ2-3, the V gene TRBV20-1; D not certain. V lost 6 bases, J lost 5 bases, and 12 bases lay in between. The V gene's germline CDR1 is DFQATT and CDR2 SNEGSKA (reference sequence). CDR3 size: 12 residues. CDR3 in DNA: TGCAGTGCACACGACCACAGAGATACGCAGTATTTT. Protein sequence: CSAHDHRDTQYF.

The V gene is TRBV10-3, the J gene TRBJ2-5; no firm D call. Germline V gene sequence: CDR1 ENHRY, CDR2 SYGVKD. The CDR3 contains 13 residues. The germline V and J ends were trimmed by 0 bases and 5 bases, with 7 bases remaining between them. CDR3 amino acids: CAISESIAETQYF. The CDR3 nucleotides are TGTGCCATCAGTGAGTCAATAGCTGAGACCCAGTACTTC.

V and J are TRBV10-2 and TRBJ1-2; unclear D gene. The CDR3 length is 15 residues. Germline V lookup: CDR1 WSHSY, CDR2 SAAADI. V dropped 6 bases and J dropped 0 bases, with 14 bases sitting between them. CDR3 nucleotides: TGCGCCAGCAGCAACTCGGGCCAAGCTAACTATGGCTACACCTTC. Translating gives CASSNSGQANYGYTF.

CDR3 DNA: TGCAGCGTTGACCCGGGAAGCAATGAGCAGTTCTTC. Amino acid sequence: CSVDPGSNEQFF. The chain recombines TRBV29-1 with TRBJ2-1, with D possibly matching TRBD2 (5 bases). Deletions cut 3 bases from V and 6 bases from J, with 9 bases between. CDR1 is SQVTM, CDR2 ANQGSEA, per germline. There are 12 residues in the CDR3.

A few counts support this clonotype. The J gene is TRBJ2-5, the V gene TRBV28, with TRBD2 identical over 8 bases. This CDR3 spans 14 amino acids. Germline CDR1 and CDR2: MDHEN and SYDVKM. The ends lost 6 bases at V and 7 bases at J; junction bases unmatched: 10. Here the CDR3 reads CASSFYGGEGTQYF. DNA for the CDR3: TGTGCCAGCAGCTTTTACGGGGGGGAGGGGACCCAGTACTTC.

This clonotype was recorded a few times. The V and J genes are TRBV30 and TRBJ2-2, with 8 bases aligning to TRBD1. CDR1 and CDR2 (germline): GTSNPN, SVGIG (reference sequence). Trimming removed 3 bases from V and 6 bases from J; junction bases left unmatched: 12. The CDR3 is made up of 16 amino acids. For the CDR3, the DNA is TGTGCCTGGAGGGTTATGGGCAGGGGGCCCCCCGGGGAGCTGTTTTTT. Residues: CAWRVMGRGPPGELFF.

At least ten counts were recorded for this clonotype. The genes are TRBV11-2 and TRBJ2-4; TRBD2 agrees at 13 bases. Germline CDR1 is SGHAT and CDR2 is FQNNGV. V lost 6 bases to trimming and J lost 2 bases; unmatched junction nucleotides: 10. The CDR3 loop spans 18 amino acids. The CDR3 loop is CASSFDTSGRGTKNIQYF. CDR3 in DNA: TGTGCCAGCAGTTTTGACACTAGCGGGAGGGGGACCAAAAACATTCAGTACTTC.

This clonotype was seen ten or more times. The rearrangement joins TRBV2 to TRBJ2-2; D uncertain. Trimming pared 6 bases from V and 2 bases from J, leaving 10 bases between. The V gene's germline CDR1 is SNHLY and CDR2 FYNNEI. The CDR3 is 14 amino acids. CDR3 amino acids: CASSGQLNTGELFF. The CDR3 region has the DNA TGTGCCAGCAGCGGGCAGTTAAACACCGGGGAGCTGTTTTTT.

In its sample, this clonotype was seen a few times. The chain links TRBV19 to TRBJ2-5; 8 nucleotides line up with TRBD2. Per the germline V gene, CDR1 is LNHDA and CDR2 is SQIVND (reference sequence). The CDR3 loop spans 15 amino acids. V lost 5 bases and J lost 5; bases outside the gene matches: 10. CDR3 amino acids: CASSPGGAKGETQYF. The CDR3 nucleotides read TGTGCCAGTAGTCCCGGGGGGGCAAAAGGGGAGACCCAGTACTTC.

This clonotype has a handful of counts. The chain combines TRBV15 with TRBJ2-3, with D possibly being TRBD2 (5 bases). Trimming stripped 0 bases from V and 5 bases from J, with 9 bases between. The CDR3 totals 14 residues. CDR1 and CDR2 (germline): LNHNV, YYDKDF (reference sequence). CDR3 in DNA: TGTGCCACCAGCAGAGATGGGGAGAGAGATACGCAGTATTTT. Its protein product is CATSRDGERDTQYF.

This clonotype has a count of ten or more. The chain uses TRBV12-3 or TRBV12-4 and TRBJ2-2; weak D call: TRBD2 (5 bases). V shed 6 bases and J shed 3 bases, with 11 bases lying between them. This CDR3 comprises 14 residues. The CDR3 DNA is TGTGCCAGCAGGATCGGAGGATACACCGGGGAGCTGTTTTTT. Translated: CASRIGGYTGELFF.

The rearrangement uses TRBV20-1 and TRBJ2-5; D is perhaps TRBD1 or TRBD2 (5 bases each). V lost 3 bases and J 5 bases, leaving 10 bases between the germline ends. This CDR3 spans 12 amino acids. From germline, CDR1 is DFQATT and CDR2 SNEGSKA (reference sequence). In DNA, the CDR3 is TGCAGTGCTAGTACGGGACGGGAGACCCAGTACTTC. This sequence encodes CSASTGRETQYF.